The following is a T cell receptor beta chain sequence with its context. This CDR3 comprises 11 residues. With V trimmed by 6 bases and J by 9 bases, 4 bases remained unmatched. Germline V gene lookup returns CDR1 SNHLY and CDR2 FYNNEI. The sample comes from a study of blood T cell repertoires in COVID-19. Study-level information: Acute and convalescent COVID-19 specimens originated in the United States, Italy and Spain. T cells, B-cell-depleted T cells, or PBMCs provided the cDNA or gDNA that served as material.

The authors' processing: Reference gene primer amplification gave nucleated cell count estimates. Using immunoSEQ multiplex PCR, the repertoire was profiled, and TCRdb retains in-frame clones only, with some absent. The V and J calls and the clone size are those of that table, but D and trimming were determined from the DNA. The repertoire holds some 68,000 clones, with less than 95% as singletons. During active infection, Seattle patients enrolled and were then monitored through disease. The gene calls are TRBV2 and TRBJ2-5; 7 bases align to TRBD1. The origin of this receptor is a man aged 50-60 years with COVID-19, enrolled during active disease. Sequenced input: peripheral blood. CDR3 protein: CASSTGVPQYF. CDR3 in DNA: TGTGCCAGCAGCACAGGGGTGCCCCAGTACTTC. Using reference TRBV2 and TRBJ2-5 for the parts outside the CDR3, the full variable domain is EPEVTQTPSHQVTQMGQEVILRCVPISNHLYFYWYRQILGQKVEFLVSFYNNEISEKSEIFDDQFSVERPDGSNFTLKIRSTKLEDSAMYFCASSTGVPQYFGPGTRLLVL.